These 9 T cell receptor beta chains came from one sample sequenced in a study of CD8 T cells in Susac syndrome. About 0.5 to 1 ug RNA was reverse transcribed with random hexamers. TCRdb re-called the immunoSEQ multiplex PCR reads through MiXCR, storing one row per CDR3 protein. The sample yields some 190,000 distinct CDR3 sequences, roughly 95% seen once. The sequenced material came from CD4+ T cells from PBMCs. The receptors stem from a human donor with multiple sclerosis.

The rearrangement uses TRBV7-3 and TRBJ2-3; the match to TRBD2 covers 11 bases. Germline trimming cut 5 bases from V and 1 base from J; bases unmatched to any gene: 5. Germline CDR1 SGHTA, CDR2 FQGTGA. This CDR3 comprises 16 residues. The CDR3 protein is CASSATSGVGTDTQYF. In DNA, the CDR3 is TGTGCCAGCAGCGCGACTAGCGGGGTTGGCACAGATACGCAGTATTTT.

The chain is built from TRBV7-2 and TRBJ1-5; unclear D gene. The CDR3 sequence is 13 residues long. Deletions cut 0 bases from V and 6 bases from J, with 6 bases between. CDR1 and CDR2 (germline): SGHTA, FQGNSA. CDR3 amino acids: CASSLAKRQPQHF. DNA for the CDR3: TGTGCCAGCAGCTTAGCGAAGCGTCAGCCCCAGCATTTT.

This clonotype was recorded once. V and J are TRBV28 and TRBJ2-7; D is possibly TRBD1 or TRBD2 (5 bases each). In germline, CDR1 is MDHEN, CDR2 SYDVKM. The CDR3 is made up of 15 amino acids. V lost 1 base to trimming and J lost 0 bases, with 10 bases between them. This CDR3 reads CASSLLGTSSYEQYF. The CDR3 nucleotides read TGTGCCAGCAGTTTATTAGGGACCAGCTCCTACGAGCAGTACTTC. Full variable domain (remainder filled in from reference TRBV28 and TRBJ2-7): DVKVTQSSRYLVKRTGEKVFLECVQDMDHENMFWYRQDPGLGLRLIYFSYDVKMKEKGDIPEGYSVSREKKERFSLILESASTNQTSMYLCASSLLGTSSYEQYFGPGTRLTVT.

This chain joins TRBV24-1 and TRBJ2-2; tentatively, D is TRBD2 (6 bases). Looked up from germline, CDR1 is KGHDR and CDR2 is SFDVKD. Between the trimmed V and J ends, which lost 4 bases and 4 bases, there was a span of 24 bases. The CDR3 is 19 amino acids. As DNA, the CDR3 is TGTGCCACCAGTGACCTCGGAGGTGGGAGGATGGATGGCACCGGGGAGCTGTTTTTT. As protein: CATSDLGGGRMDGTGELFF.

This chain connects TRBV27 to TRBJ1-1, with D maybe TRBD1 (5 bases). CDR1 is MNHEY, CDR2 SMNVEV, per germline (reference sequence). The CDR3 is 14 residues long. Trimming removed 6 bases from V and 6 bases from J, with 17 bases in between. CDR3 sequence: CASRGYVGVAEAFF. In DNA form, the CDR3 reads TGTGCCAGCAGAGGATACGTGGGGGTGGCTGAAGCTTTCTTT.

V usage is TRBV20-1 and J usage is TRBJ2-3; D is perhaps TRBD1 (5 bases). Germline V gene sequence: CDR1 DFQATT, CDR2 SNEGSKA (reference sequence). The V end was cut by 3 bases, the J end by 3 bases, with 13 bases between. The CDR3 covers 14 residues. The CDR3: CSASRQGGTDTQYF. The CDR3 DNA reads as TGCAGTGCTAGTCGGCAGGGCGGAACAGATACGCAGTATTTT.

This chain links TRBV12-3 or TRBV12-4 with TRBJ2-1, with D tentatively TRBD2 (5 bases). V shed 2 bases and J shed 5 bases, with 13 bases lying between them. The CDR3 has 15 residues. This chain's CDR3 is CASSLLAHIHNEQFF. In DNA form, the CDR3 reads TGTGCCAGCAGTTTACTAGCCCACATCCACAATGAGCAGTTCTTC.

This clonotype has a single count. The chain links TRBV12-3 or TRBV12-4 to TRBJ1-1; a weak D match, TRBD1 (5 bases). V lost 2 bases to trimming and J lost 5 bases, with 12 bases between them. The CDR3 consists of 14 residues. This CDR3 reads CASSLMRGGTEAFF. The CDR3 region has the DNA TGTGCCAGCAGTTTAATGAGGGGAGGTACTGAAGCTTTCTTT.

This rearrangement joins TRBV7-9 to TRBJ1-1, with D unclear. V was shortened by 8 bases and J by 1 base, with 14 bases between the two germline ends. Looked up from germline, CDR1 is SEHNR and CDR2 is FQNEAQ (reference sequence). The CDR3 covers 14 residues. The CDR3 nucleotides read TGTGCCAGCTCAAAAATCCCCGGGAACACTGAAGCTTTCTTT. Translating gives CASSKIPGNTEAFF. Full variable domain (missing parts from reference TRBV7-9 and TRBJ1-1): DTGVSQNPRHKITKRGQNVTFRCDPISEHNRLYWYRQTLGQGPEFLTYFQNEAQLEKSRLLSDRFSAERPKGSFSTLEIQRTEQGDSAMYLCASSKIPGNTEAFFGQGTRLTVV.